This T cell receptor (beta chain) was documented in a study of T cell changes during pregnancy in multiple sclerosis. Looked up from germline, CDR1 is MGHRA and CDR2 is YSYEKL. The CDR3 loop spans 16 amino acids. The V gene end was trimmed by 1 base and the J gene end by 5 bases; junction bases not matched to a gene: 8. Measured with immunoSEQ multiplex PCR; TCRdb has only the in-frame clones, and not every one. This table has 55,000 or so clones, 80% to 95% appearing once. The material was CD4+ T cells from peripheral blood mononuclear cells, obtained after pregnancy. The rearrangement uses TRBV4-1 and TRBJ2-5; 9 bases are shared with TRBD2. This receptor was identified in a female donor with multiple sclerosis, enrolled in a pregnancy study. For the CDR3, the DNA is TGCGCCAGCAGCCAAGTTGGGGCGGGGGGGCCGGAGACCCAGTACTTC. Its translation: CASSQVGAGGPETQYF.